This T cell receptor (beta chain) was retrieved from a study of cytomegalovirus exposure and HLA in healthy donors. Primers for the PCR totalled 60 Vbeta and 13 Jbeta. Some clones are missing from TCRdb's copy, which holds only in-frame ones; the method was immunoSEQ multiplex PCR. The table records around 140,000 clones, approximately 81% of them present only once. The V gene lost 4 bases and the J gene lost 6 bases, with 10 bases spanning the gap. The germline CDR1 and CDR2 sequences are WNHNN and SYGVQD (reference sequence). This CDR3 spans 14 amino acids. Sequencing used PBMCs. The chain links TRBV10-1 to TRBJ1-6; maybe TRBD1 (6 bases). The receptor was isolated from a male donor in good health and CMV-seronegative. This CDR3 is CASSVTGRNSPLHF. The DNA for the CDR3 is TGCGCCAGCAGTGTAACAGGGCGTAATTCACCCCTCCACTTT.